Following are 19 T cell receptor beta chains from one sample sequenced in a study of shared T cell receptors in the human thymus. Data came from immunoSEQ multiplex PCR; TCRdb stores just in-frame clones and leaves some out. This table has some 660,000 clones, around 87% appearing once. Another study also made use of these data, one on human thymus T cells.

What was sequenced was thymocytes. The source is a boy younger than two with a congenital heart defect.

The chain uses TRBV4-3 and TRBJ2-1; D is ambiguous. Germline-derived CDR1 and CDR2 are LGHNA and YSLEER. Between the trimmed V and J ends, which lost 0 bases and 0 bases, there was a span of 27 bases. The length of the CDR3 is 22 residues. CDR3 in DNA: TGCGCCAGCAGCCAAGATGGCCGGCCTCGACACCCCGGTGGAACCTCCTACAATGAGCAGTTCTTC. Translation gives CASSQDGRPRHPGGTSYNEQFF.

The chain combines TRBV27 with TRBJ2-7; 8 bases align to TRBD2. The CDR3 has 15 amino acids. The germline V gene has CDR1 MNHEY and CDR2 SMNVEV (reference sequence). With V trimmed by 3 bases and J by 7 bases, 11 bases remained unmatched. The CDR3, as DNA: TGTGCCAGCAGTTTGAGGTTAGCGGGATTGAGGGAGCAGTACTTC. Translating it yields CASSLRLAGLREQYF.

The chain carries TRBV7-9 and TRBJ1-3; a possible D gene is TRBD1 (6 bases). This CDR3 is built from 13 residues. The V end lost 8 bases, the J end lost 2 bases, and 10 bases lay between the germline ends. Per germline, CDR1 SEHNR and CDR2 FQNEAQ (reference sequence). DNA of the CDR3: TGTGCCAGCCGCCGGACAGCTGGAAACACCATATATTTT. The encoded protein is CASRRTAGNTIYF.

This sequence joins TRBV5-1 and TRBJ2-7; D is possibly TRBD1 (5 bases). CDR3 size: 14 residues. Germline V lookup: CDR1 SGHRS, CDR2 YFSETQ. Trimming shortened V by 1 base and J by 2 bases, and 10 bases separated the two germline ends. CDR3 sequence reads: CASSLKGMPYEQYF. CDR3 in DNA: TGCGCCAGCAGCTTGAAGGGGATGCCCTACGAGCAGTACTTC.

This clone showed up just once. This sequence joins TRBV5-4 and TRBJ2-1; tentative D call: TRBD2 (6 bases). The length of the CDR3 is 12 residues. CDR1 and CDR2 from the germline V gene are SGHNT and YYREEE (reference sequence). Trimming took off 4 bases at V and 10 bases at J, with 12 bases between the two ends. CDR3 nucleotide sequence: TGTGCCAGCAGCGCACTAGCAAGCGAGCAGTTCTTC. Translated, it gives CASSALASEQFF.

The V and J genes are TRBV10-2 and TRBJ1-5; 7 bases agree with TRBD1. V lost 2 bases to trimming and J lost 0 bases; unmatched junction nucleotides: 16. From germline, CDR1 is WSHSY and CDR2 SAAADI. The CDR3 has 20 residues. The CDR3 sequence is CASSETPRRDSDYSNQPQHF. The CDR3, as DNA: TGCGCCAGCAGTGAGACCCCGAGAAGGGACAGTGATTATAGCAATCAGCCCCAGCATTTT.

The sample holds a few counts of this clone. The chain uses TRBV5-6 and TRBJ1-4; 7 bases are a match to TRBD1. The CDR3 has 15 residues. Germline CDR1 reads SGHDT; CDR2 reads YYEEEE. V lost 3 bases and J lost 7; bases outside the gene matches: 9. CDR3 nucleotides: TGTGCCAGCAGCTCAAAAACAGGGGTGGTTGAAAAACTGTTTTTT. Translated, it gives CASSSKTGVVEKLFF.

J is TRBJ1-1 and V is TRBV28; a possible D gene is TRBD1 (6 bases). Germline V gene lookup returns CDR1 MDHEN and CDR2 SYDVKM. V lost 2 bases and J lost 2, with 15 bases in between. The CDR3 covers 16 residues. The CDR3 DNA reads TGTGCCAGCAGTTTAGGAGATCAGGGGCCAAACACTGAAGCTTTCTTT. It codes for CASSLGDQGPNTEAFF.

The gene calls are TRBV30 and TRBJ2-3; 9 bases agree with TRBD1. J was trimmed by 2 bases and V by 3 bases; bases with no gene match: 6. The length of the CDR3 is 15 residues. The V gene's germline CDR1 is GTSNPN and CDR2 SVGIG (reference sequence). The CDR3 sequence: CAWRPRDRVTDTQYF. In nucleotides, the CDR3 is TGTGCCTGGAGGCCCCGGGACAGGGTCACAGATACGCAGTATTTT.

CDR3 nucleotide sequence: TGTGCCAGCAGCTTGGCTCTAGCGGGAGCCGAGCAGTACTTC. Translated, it gives CASSLALAGAEQYF. V usage is TRBV5-8 and J usage is TRBJ2-7; the match to TRBD2 covers 10 bases. Germline loops: CDR1 SGHTS, CDR2 YDEGEE. The V gene end was trimmed by 0 bases and the J gene end by 6 bases; junction bases not matched to a gene: 3. This CDR3 has 14 amino acids.

The V and J genes are TRBV27 and TRBJ2-3; 16 bases align to TRBD2. The CDR3 contains 19 residues. Germline CDR1 is MNHEY and CDR2 is SMNVEV (reference sequence). J gave up 1 base and V 6 bases, and 10 bases lay outside the gene matches. The CDR3 nucleotides read TGTGCCAGCAGCACCGGGACTAGCGGGAGGGCCACCCGCACAGATACGCAGTATTTT. It specifies CASSTGTSGRATRTDTQYF.

The rearrangement joins TRBV6-4 to TRBJ2-3; 10 bases align to TRBD2. The germline V gene encodes CDR1 MRHNA and CDR2 SNTAGT. This CDR3 has 17 amino acids. With V trimmed by 2 bases and J by 0 bases, 5 bases remained unmatched. This chain's CDR3 is CASSDTSGIGSTDTQYF. The CDR3 nucleotides read TGTGCCAGCAGTGACACTAGCGGGATCGGGAGCACAGATACGCAGTATTTT.

This clone has just one count. The DNA of the CDR3 is TGTGCCAGTAGTATCAAACTAGCGACGGATACGCAGTATTTT. Translating it yields CASSIKLATDTQYF. The V gene is TRBV19, the J gene TRBJ2-3, with 7 bases matching TRBD2. The CDR3 covers 14 residues. Germline CDR1 and CDR2: LNHDA and SQIVND (reference sequence). The V gene end was trimmed by 3 bases and the J gene end by 6 bases; junction bases not matched to a gene: 6. Drawing the rest from reference TRBV19 and TRBJ2-3, the complete variable domain is DGGITQSPKYLFRKEGQNVTLSCEQNLNHDAMYWYRQDPGQGLRLIYYSQIVNDFQKGDIAEGYSVSREKKESFPLTVTSAQKNPTAFYLCASSIKLATDTQYFGPGTRLTVL.

This clone was detected a few times. The chain uses TRBV19 and TRBJ1-2; no firm D call. Trimming left V 3 bases short and J 6 bases short, with 14 bases between. Looked up from germline, CDR1 is LNHDA and CDR2 is SQIVND (reference sequence). The CDR3 runs 14 residues. The CDR3 sequence: CASSMEQNPNGYTF. The DNA for the CDR3 is TGTGCCAGTAGTATGGAACAGAACCCCAATGGCTACACCTTC.

This clone appeared a few times. This sequence joins TRBV27 and TRBJ2-7, with D possibly matching TRBD2 (5 bases). Germline CDR1 reads MNHEY; CDR2 reads SMNVEV (reference sequence). The germline V and J ends were trimmed by 4 bases and 2 bases, with 9 bases remaining between them. This CDR3 spans 13 amino acids. Written as DNA, the CDR3 is TGTGCCAGCAGTTCTAGCTGGCCCTACGAGCAGTACTTC. Its translation: CASSSSWPYEQYF.

This rearrangement joins TRBV6-6 to TRBJ1-5; D remains unclear. The ends were cut back, 7 bases at V and 9 bases at J, with 13 bases in the middle. The germline V gene has CDR1 MNHNY and CDR2 SVGAGI (reference sequence). CDR3 length: 12 amino acids. This CDR3 reads CASNLPSGPQHF. The CDR3 nucleotides read TGTGCCAGCAACCTCCCCAGTGGGCCCCAGCATTTT.

The chain employs TRBV5-1 and TRBJ2-5; D perhaps matches TRBD2 (6 bases). The V and J ends lost 5 bases and 0 bases respectively, with 14 bases between them. Per the germline V gene, CDR1 is SGHRS and CDR2 is YFSETQ. CDR3 length: 15 amino acids. The CDR3 DNA reads as TGCGCCAGCAGTTCGGATGGGGGGTACCAAGAGACCCAGTACTTC. Amino acids: CASSSDGGYQETQYF. The whole variable domain, filled in from reference TRBV5-1 and TRBJ2-5, reads KAGVTQTPRYLIKTRGQQVTLSCSPISGHRSVSWYQQTPGQGLQFLFEYFSETQRNKGNFPGRFSGRQFSNSRSEMNVSTLELGDSALYLCASSSDGGYQETQYFGPGTRLLVL.

This sequence joins TRBV5-6 and TRBJ2-2; 13 bases fit TRBD2. This CDR3 has 18 residues. Germline loops: CDR1 SGHDT, CDR2 YYEEEE. J lost 5 bases, V lost 0 bases, and 7 bases had no gene match. The CDR3 DNA sequence: TGTGCCAGCAGCTTGGTACTAGCGGGGGGGGAGTCGACCGGGGAGCTGTTTTTT. It is translated as CASSLVLAGGESTGELFF. Full variable domain (rest looked up from reference TRBV5-6 and TRBJ2-2): DAGVTQSPTHLIKTRGQQVTLRCSPKSGHDTVSWYQQALGQGPQFIFQYYEEEERQRGNFPDRFSGHQFPNYSSELNVNALLLGDSALYLCASSLVLAGGESTGELFFGEGSRLTVL.

The V and J genes are TRBV5-6 and TRBJ1-1; TRBD1 matches 7 bases. Per the germline V gene, CDR1 is SGHDT and CDR2 is YYEEEE. The CDR3 is 15 residues long. J lost 3 bases, V lost 4 bases, and 9 bases had no gene match. CDR3 coding DNA: TGTGCCAGCAGCCAGGGACAGAATGAGGACACTGAAGCTTTCTTT. Protein: CASSQGQNEDTEAFF. Together with reference TRBV5-6 and TRBJ1-1, the CDR3 gives the full variable domain: DAGVTQSPTHLIKTRGQQVTLRCSPKSGHDTVSWYQQALGQGPQFIFQYYEEEERQRGNFPDRFSGHQFPNYSSELNVNALLLGDSALYLCASSQGQNEDTEAFFGQGTRLTVV.